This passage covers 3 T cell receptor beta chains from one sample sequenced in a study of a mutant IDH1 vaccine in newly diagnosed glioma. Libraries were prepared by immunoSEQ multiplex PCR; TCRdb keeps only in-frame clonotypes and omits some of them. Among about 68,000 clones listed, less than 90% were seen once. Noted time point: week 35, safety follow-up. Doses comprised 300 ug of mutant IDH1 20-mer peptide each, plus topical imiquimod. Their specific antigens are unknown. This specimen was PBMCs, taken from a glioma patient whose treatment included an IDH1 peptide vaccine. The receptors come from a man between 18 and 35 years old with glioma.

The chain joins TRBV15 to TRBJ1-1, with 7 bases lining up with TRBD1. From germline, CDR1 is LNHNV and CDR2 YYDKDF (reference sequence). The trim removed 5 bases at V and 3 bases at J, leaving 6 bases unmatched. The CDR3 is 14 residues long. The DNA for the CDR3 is TGTGCCACCAGCGGCCGGGACAGACACACTGAAGCTTTCTTT. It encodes CATSGRDRHTEAFF.

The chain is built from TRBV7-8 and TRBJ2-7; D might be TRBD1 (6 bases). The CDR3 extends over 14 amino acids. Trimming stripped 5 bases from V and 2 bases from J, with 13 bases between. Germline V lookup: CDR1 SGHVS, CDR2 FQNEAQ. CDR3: CASSPTTGTYEQYF. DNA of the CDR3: TGTGCCAGCAGCCCGACTACAGGGACCTACGAGCAGTACTTC.

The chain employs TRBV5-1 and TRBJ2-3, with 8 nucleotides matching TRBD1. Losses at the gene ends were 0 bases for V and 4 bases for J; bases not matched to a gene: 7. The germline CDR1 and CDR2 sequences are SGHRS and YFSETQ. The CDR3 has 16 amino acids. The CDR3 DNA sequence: TGCGCCAGCAGCTTGGCCCAGGGGGCGTCATCAGATACGCAGTATTTT. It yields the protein CASSLAQGASSDTQYF.